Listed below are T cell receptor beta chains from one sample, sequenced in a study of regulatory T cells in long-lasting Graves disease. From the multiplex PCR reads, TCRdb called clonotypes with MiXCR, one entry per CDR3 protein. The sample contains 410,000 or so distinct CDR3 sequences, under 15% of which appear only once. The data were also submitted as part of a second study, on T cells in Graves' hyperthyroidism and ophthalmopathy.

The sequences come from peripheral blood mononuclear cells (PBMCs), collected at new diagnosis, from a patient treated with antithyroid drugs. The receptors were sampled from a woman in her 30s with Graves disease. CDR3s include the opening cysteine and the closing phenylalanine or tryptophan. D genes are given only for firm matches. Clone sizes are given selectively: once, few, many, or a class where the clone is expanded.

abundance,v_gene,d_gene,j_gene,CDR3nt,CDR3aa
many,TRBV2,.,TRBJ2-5,TGTGCCAGCGGGGGAGTTCGGGAGACCCAGTACTTC,CASGGVRETQYF
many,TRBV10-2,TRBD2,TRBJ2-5,TGCGCCAGCAGTGAGTCGGCTGGCGATAGCGGGAAAGGAGAGACCCAGTACTTC,CASSESAGDSGKGETQYF
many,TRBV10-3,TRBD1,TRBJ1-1,TGTGCCACCCTGACAGGGTACCAGAACACTGAAGCTTTCTTT,CATLTGYQNTEAFF
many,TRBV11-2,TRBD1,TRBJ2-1,TGTGCCAGCAGCTTAGGGACAGGGGGCCAACATGAGCAGTTCTTC,CASSLGTGGQHEQFF
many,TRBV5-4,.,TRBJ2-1,TGTGCCAGCAGCTTGGGCGGGTCTACCTACAATGAGCAGTTCTTC,CASSLGGSTYNEQFF
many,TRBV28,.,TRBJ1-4,TGTGCCAGCAGTACCCAGGCTCGGGAAAAACTGTTTTTT,CASSTQAREKLFF
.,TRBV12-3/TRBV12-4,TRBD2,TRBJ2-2,TGTGCCAGCGGTTTAGAACCGGGACTAGACACCGGGGAGCTGTTTTTT,CASGLEPGLDTGELFF
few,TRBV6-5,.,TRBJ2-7,TGTGCCAGCAGTTACTCGTGGGACAACTCCTACGAGCAGTACTTC,CASSYSWDNSYEQYF
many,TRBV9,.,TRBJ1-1,TGTGCCAGCGCTACCGCGGGGGATAAAGAAACTGAAGCTTTCTTT,CASATAGDKETEAFF
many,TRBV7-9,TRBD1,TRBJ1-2,TGTGCCAGCAGCGCGGCGGGACAGGGCCATGGCTACACCTTC,CASSAAGQGHGYTF
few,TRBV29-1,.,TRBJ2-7,TGCAGCGGAGGGGACCTAAACTACGAGCAGTACTTC,CSGGDLNYEQYF
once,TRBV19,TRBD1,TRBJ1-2,TGTGCCAGTAGTCAATGGACAGGGAATGGCTACACCTTC,CASSQWTGNGYTF
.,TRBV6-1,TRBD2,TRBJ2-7,TGTGCCAGCATTCAAACCGGGGCGGGAGCTTCCTACGAGCAGTACTTC,CASIQTGAGASYEQYF
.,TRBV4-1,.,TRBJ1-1,TGCGCCAGCAGCCAAGGGGCCGCATGGAACACTGAAGCTTTCTTT,CASSQGAAWNTEAFF
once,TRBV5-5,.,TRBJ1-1,TGTGCCAGCAGCTTGTGGGCCGCGAACACTGAAGCTTTCTTT,CASSLWAANTEAFF
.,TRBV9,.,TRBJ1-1,TGTGCCAGCAGCGCCGTCGCCGGGGCTGAAGCTTTCTTT,CASSAVAGAEAFF
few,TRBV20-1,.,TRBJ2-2,TGCAGTGCTAGTTCTAGCGAGAACACCGGGGAGCTGTTTTTT,CSASSSENTGELFF
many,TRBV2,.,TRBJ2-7,TGTGCCAGCAGGGACAGCCGCTCCTACGAGCAGTACTTC,CASRDSRSYEQYF
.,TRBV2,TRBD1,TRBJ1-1,TGTGCCAGCAGTGCGGGGCACCCTTCGGCAGGGGGAACTGAAGCTTTCTTT,CASSAGHPSAGGTEAFF
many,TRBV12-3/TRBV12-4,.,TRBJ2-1,TGTGCCAGCACCCCGGGGACGGCCGGGGATGAGCAGTTCTTC,CASTPGTAGDEQFF
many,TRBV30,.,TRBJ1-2,TGTGCCTGGAGTTTGCGAGGGACTAACTATGGCTACACCTTC,CAWSLRGTNYGYTF
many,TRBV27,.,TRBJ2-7,TGTGCCAGCAGTTTATCCTCGTCGAGGTCCTACGAGCAGTACTTC,CASSLSSSRSYEQYF
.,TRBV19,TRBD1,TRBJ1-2,TGTGCCAGTAGTATGGGGACAGGGGGTAACTATGGCTACACCTTC,CASSMGTGGNYGYTF
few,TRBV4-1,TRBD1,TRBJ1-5,TGCGCCAGCAGCCAACCTGACAGGGGGAATCAGCCCCAGCATTTT,CASSQPDRGNQPQHF
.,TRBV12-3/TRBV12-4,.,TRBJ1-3,TGTGCCAGCAGTAGACCCGGTTCTGCTGGAAACACCATATATTTT,CASSRPGSAGNTIYF
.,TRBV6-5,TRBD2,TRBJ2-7,TGTGCCAGCAGTTACTACTCCTCCCAGCGGGAGGGACAGTACTTC,CASSYYSSQREGQYF
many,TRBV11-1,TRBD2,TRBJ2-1,TGTGCCAGCCGGGGGACTAGCGGGGTTTACAATGAGCAGTTCTTC,CASRGTSGVYNEQFF
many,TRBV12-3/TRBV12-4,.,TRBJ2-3,TGTGCCAGCACTACGACAACCCCAGATACGCAGTATTTT,CASTTTTPDTQYF
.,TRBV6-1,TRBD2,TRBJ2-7,TGTGCCAGCAGAAAGACTAGCGCCTACGAGCAGTACTTC,CASRKTSAYEQYF
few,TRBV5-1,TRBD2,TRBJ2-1,TGCGCCAGCAGCTTGGGACTAGCGGGAGCCAATGAGCGGTTCTTC,CASSLGLAGANERFF
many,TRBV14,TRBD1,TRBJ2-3,TGTGCCAGCAGCCAAGTTCGGACAGGGTTGGATACGCAGTATTTT,CASSQVRTGLDTQYF
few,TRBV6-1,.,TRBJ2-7,TGTGCCAGCAGTGCCATCTCCTACGAGCAGTACTTC,CASSAISYEQYF
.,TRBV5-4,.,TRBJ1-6,TGTGCCAGCAGCGCGCCTGGGTCACCCCTCCACTTT,CASSAPGSPLHF
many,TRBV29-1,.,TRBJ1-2,TGCAGCGTTGAGCGTCAGGGCACTGGCTACACCTTC,CSVERQGTGYTF
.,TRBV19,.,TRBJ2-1,TGTGCCAGTAGTAAAAGGACAGTTGCGGATCGGGACAATGAGCAGTTCTTC,CASSKRTVADRDNEQFF
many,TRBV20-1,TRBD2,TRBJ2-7,TGCAGTGCTAGAGCGGGAGGGCCCCCCTACGAGCAGTACTTC,CSARAGGPPYEQYF
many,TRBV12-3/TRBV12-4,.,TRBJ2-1,TGTGCCAGCAGTTTTGAGCGAGAATCCTACAATGAGCAGTTCTTC,CASSFERESYNEQFF
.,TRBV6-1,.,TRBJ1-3,TGTGCCAGCATTACGGGTTCGCTCCGGGACGGTCGTCGGAACACCGGATATTTT,CASITGSLRDGRRNTGYF
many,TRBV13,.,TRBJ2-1,TGTGCCAGCAGCTTACGGGCAGTATACAATGAGCAGTTCTTC,CASSLRAVYNEQFF
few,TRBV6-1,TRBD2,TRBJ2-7,TGTGCCACTAAGACTAGCGGGATTTACGAGCAGTACTTC,CATKTSGIYEQYF
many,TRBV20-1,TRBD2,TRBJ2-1,TGCAGTGGAGGGAGGGCATACAATGAGCAGTTCTTC,CSGGRAYNEQFF
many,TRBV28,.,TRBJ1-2,TGTGCCAGCAGTTTAACAGGGATCTATGGCTACACCTTC,CASSLTGIYGYTF
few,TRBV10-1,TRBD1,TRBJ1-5,TGCGCCAGCAGCGACAGGGGGCTGACTAGCAATCAGCCCCAGCATTTT,CASSDRGLTSNQPQHF
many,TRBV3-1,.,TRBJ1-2,TGTGCCAGCAGCCAAGGGCGCGGCTACACCTTC,CASSQGRGYTF
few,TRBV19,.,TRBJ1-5,TGTGCCAGTAGTATAGAACGGAGTACGACCCAGCATTTT,CASSIERSTTQHF
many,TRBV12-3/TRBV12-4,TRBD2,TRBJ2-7,TGTGCCAGCAGTTTAGCAGGACTAGCGAGCTACGAGCAGTACTTC,CASSLAGLASYEQYF
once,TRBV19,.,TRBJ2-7,TGTGCCAGTAGTGACGAGGAGGCCGCCGAGCAGTACTTC,CASSDEEAAEQYF
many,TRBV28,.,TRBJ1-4,TGTGCCAGCAGTCCCCGAGGGAGGTGGGATGAAAAACTGTTTTTT,CASSPRGRWDEKLFF
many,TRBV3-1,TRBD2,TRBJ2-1,TGTGCCAGCAGCCAACGACCTAGCGGGAGGGTCTCCTACAATGAGCAGTTCTTC,CASSQRPSGRVSYNEQFF
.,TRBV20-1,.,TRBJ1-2,TGCAGTGCTAGAGCGACCCTCCCAGGCTATGGCTACACCTTC,CSARATLPGYGYTF